This entry is about one TCR beta chain. This sample is drawn from a study of blood T cell repertoires in COVID-19. Study background: Researchers got acute and convalescent COVID-19 samples from the United States, Italy and Spain. The analysed material was cDNA or gDNA that came from T cells, B-cell-depleted T cells, or PBMCs.

Per the study methods: Reference gene primer amplification in the assay estimated nucleated cell counts. Profiling relied on immunoSEQ multiplex PCR, and the TCRdb table lists in-frame clones only, not all of them. The DNA gave D and trimming, while V, J and clone size come from that table. The repertoire holds tens of thousands of clones, roughly 83% seen once, with about 2.5% in the top ten. Germline values: CDR1 SEHNR, CDR2 FQNEAQ (reference sequence). The CDR3 has 15 residues. Trimming cost V 5 bases and J 7 bases; bases outside gene matches: 10. The source material was peripheral blood. The clonotype comes from a man in his forties or fifties with acute or convalescent COVID-19. The J gene is TRBJ2-7, the V gene TRBV7-9; 11 bases are a match to TRBD2. The CDR3 region has the DNA TGTGCCAGCAGCCCTCCGGGGACTAGCGGCCAGGAGCAGTACTTC. Its protein is CASSPPGTSGQEQYF.